The rows below give T cell receptor beta chains drawn from one sample of a study of T cell responses to AZD1222 COVID-19 vaccine. TCRdb's copy holds only in-frame clones and misses some; the assay was immunoSEQ multiplex PCR. This table has just over 150,000 clones, about nine tenths appearing once. The sequences come from peripheral blood, collected 28 days after the second AZD1222 dose. These receptor sequences come from an adult who received the AZD1222 COVID-19 vaccine. Both conserved end residues are part of each CDR3. Fields, in order: J gene, clone size, V gene, D gene, CDR3 DNA, CDR3 protein. A D gene is named only where the DNA matches it firmly. Size is stated for part of the rows, as once, few or many counts, or as a class when the clone is expanded.

>TRBJ1-4|.|TRBV24-1|.
TGTGCCACCAGTGACCCCCGGTCGGGGCCTAATGAAAAACTGTTTTTT
CATSDPRSGPNEKLFF
>TRBJ1-2|.|TRBV21-1|.
TGTGCCAGCAGCCCAAAAGGACAGATTTCATTGGGCTACACCTTC
CASSPKGQISLGYTF
>TRBJ2-3|.|TRBV29-1|.
TGCAGCGTCCAACCGGTGGGAGATACGCAGTATTTT
CSVQPVGDTQYF
>TRBJ1-2|.|TRBV4-3|.
TGCGCCAGCAGCCAAGATGAGGGACTTAGTTCCAATTCTATTAACTATGGCTACACCTTC
CASSQDEGLSSNSINYGYTF
>TRBJ2-1|.|TRBV7-2|.
TGTGCCAGCAGTTGGGCGGACAACCCGCGCAATGAGCAGTTCTTC
CASSWADNPRNEQFF
>TRBJ1-5|.|TRBV7-2|.
TGTGCCAGCAGCTTAGTGGTCAGTAGCAATCAGCCCCAGCATTTT
CASSLVVSSNQPQHF
>TRBJ2-3|.|TRBV27|.
TGTGCCAGCAGTGTAGCGACGCTTGGCACAGATACGCAGTATTTT
CASSVATLGTDTQYF
>TRBJ1-2|few|TRBV28|.
TGTGCCAGCAGCTACCTCCTCTATGGCTACACCTTC
CASSYLLYGYTF
>TRBJ2-5|.|TRBV2|.
TGTGCCAGCAGTGATCCAGGGCGAGAGACCCAGTACTTC
CASSDPGRETQYF
>TRBJ2-1|.|TRBV19|.
TGTGCCAGTAGCGCGGACAGAAGCTCCTACAATGAGCAGTTCTTC
CASSADRSSYNEQFF
>TRBJ1-5|.|TRBV28|TRBD1
TGTGCCACCACAGGGGGCTCGGGTCAGCCCCAGCATTTT
CATTGGSGQPQHF
>TRBJ2-4|few|TRBV7-9|.
TGTGCCAGCAGCCCCCTAGGGGAGTCAGCCAAAAACATTCAGTACTTC
CASSPLGESAKNIQYF
>TRBJ1-1|.|TRBV13|.
TGTGCCAGCAGCTTAGGGCACGGGGCACGGAGGAACACTGAAGCTTTCTTT
CASSLGHGARRNTEAFF
>TRBJ2-3|.|TRBV7-9|TRBD1
TGTGCCAGCAGCTTAGCGCGGGCAGGGGGAGATACGCAGTATTTT
CASSLARAGGDTQYF
>TRBJ2-7|.|TRBV6-2/TRBV6-3|.
TGTGCCAGCAGCCCCCTTTGGGGAGTAAGATCCTACGAGCAGTACTTC
CASSPLWGVRSYEQYF
>TRBJ2-7|.|TRBV6-5|.
TGTGCCAGCAGTAGCGGGCGCGAGCAGTACTTC
CASSSGREQYF
>TRBJ2-5|once|TRBV18|TRBD2
TGTGCCAGCTCACCACTAGCGGGAGTGGAGACCCAGTACTTC
CASSPLAGVETQYF
>TRBJ2-5|few|TRBV28|.
TGTGCCAGCAGTTTATCGTCCCCCCCTGGGACGGAAGAGACCCAGTACTTC
CASSLSSPPGTEETQYF
>TRBJ1-2|once|TRBV28|.
TGTGCCAGCAGAAAGACAGGAGCTAACTATGGCTACACCTTC
CASRKTGANYGYTF
>TRBJ2-5|.|TRBV5-4|.
TGTGCCAGCAGCTTAAGCGAGCCAAGCCGAGAGACCCAGTACTTC
CASSLSEPSRETQYF
>TRBJ2-2|.|TRBV30|TRBD1
TGTGCCTGGAGTGTATCGGGACAGGAGAACACCGGGGAGCTGTTTTTT
CAWSVSGQENTGELFF
>TRBJ2-1|few|TRBV7-8|TRBD1
TGTGCCAGCAGCTCCATTTACAGGGGTCTTAGGAATGAGCAGTTCTTC
CASSSIYRGLRNEQFF
>TRBJ1-4|.|TRBV7-9|TRBD1
TGTGCCAGCAGAAAGACAGGGGGTAATGAAAAACTGTTTTTT
CASRKTGGNEKLFF
>TRBJ1-3|few|TRBV29-1|TRBD1
TGCAGCGTTGGGGACAGCTCTGGAAACACCATATATTTT
CSVGDSSGNTIYF
>TRBJ2-7|.|TRBV3-1/TRBV3-2|.
TGTGCCAGCAGCCAAGATCGAACTCGTATCTCCTACGAGCAGTACTTC
CASSQDRTRISYEQYF
>TRBJ1-2|once|TRBV28|TRBD1
TGTGCCAGCAAGACGGGACAGGGGGCAGGCTATGGCTACACCTTC
CASKTGQGAGYGYTF
>TRBJ2-1|few|TRBV21-1|.
TGTGCCAGCAGCAAATTTGGGACTAGCGGGATACCGTACAATGAGCAGTTCTTC
CASSKFGTSGIPYNEQFF
>TRBJ1-1|once|TRBV6-5|TRBD1
TGTGCCAGCCGAGGGACAGCTTCGGGAACTGAAGCTTTCTTT
CASRGTASGTEAFF
>TRBJ1-2|.|TRBV5-4|TRBD1
TGTGCCGCCGCAGGGGGCGATCACTATGGCTACACCTTC
CAAAGGDHYGYTF
>TRBJ2-1|few|TRBV28|.
TGTGCCAGCAGTTTATGGGGAATTAGCTCCTACAATGAGCAGTTCTTC
CASSLWGISSYNEQFF
>TRBJ1-2|.|TRBV27|TRBD1
TGTGCCAGCAGTATCGGACAGGGGGGTTATGGCTACACCTTC
CASSIGQGGYGYTF
>TRBJ1-5|.|TRBV28|.
TGTGCCAGCCTCCCGGTCCTCCCCAATCAGCCCCAGCATTTT
CASLPVLPNQPQHF
>TRBJ1-2|.|TRBV5-1|.
TGCGCCAGCAGCTTGGGGTCCGCCGGTGGCTACACCTTC
CASSLGSAGGYTF